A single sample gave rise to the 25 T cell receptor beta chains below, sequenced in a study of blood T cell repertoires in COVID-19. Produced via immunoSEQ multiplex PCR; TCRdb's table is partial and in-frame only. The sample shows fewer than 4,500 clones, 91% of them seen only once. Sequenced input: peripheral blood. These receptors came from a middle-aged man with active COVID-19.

The CDR3 reads CASSLTSGTTQYF. Here the CDR3 DNA reads TGTGCCAGCAGTTTAACTAGCGGAACTACGCAGTATTTT. V and J are TRBV12-3 or TRBV12-4 and TRBJ2-3; 8 positions agree with TRBD2. With 2 bases clipped from V and 8 bases from J, the junction kept 3 bases outside the gene matches. The CDR3 contains 13 residues.

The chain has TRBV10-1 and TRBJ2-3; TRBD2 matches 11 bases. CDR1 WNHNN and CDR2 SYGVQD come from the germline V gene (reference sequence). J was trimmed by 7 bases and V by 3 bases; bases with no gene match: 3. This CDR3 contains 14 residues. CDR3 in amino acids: CASSEGTSGYTQYF. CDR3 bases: TGCGCCAGCAGTGAAGGGACTAGCGGTTATACGCAGTATTTT.

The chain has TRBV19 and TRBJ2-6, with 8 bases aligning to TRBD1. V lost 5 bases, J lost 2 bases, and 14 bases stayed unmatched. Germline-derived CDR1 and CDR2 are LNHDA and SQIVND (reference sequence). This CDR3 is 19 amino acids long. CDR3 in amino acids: CASSPRRVRGRPGANVLTF. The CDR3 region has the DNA TGTGCCAGTAGTCCCAGAAGGGTCAGGGGGCGCCCTGGGGCCAACGTCCTGACTTTC.

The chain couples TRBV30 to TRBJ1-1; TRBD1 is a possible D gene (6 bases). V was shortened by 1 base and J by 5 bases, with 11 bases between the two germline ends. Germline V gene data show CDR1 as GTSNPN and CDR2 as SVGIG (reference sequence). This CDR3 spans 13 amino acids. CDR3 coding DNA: TGTGCCTGGAGTGGGGGGCGGGGGACTGAAGCTTTCTTT. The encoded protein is CAWSGGRGTEAFF.

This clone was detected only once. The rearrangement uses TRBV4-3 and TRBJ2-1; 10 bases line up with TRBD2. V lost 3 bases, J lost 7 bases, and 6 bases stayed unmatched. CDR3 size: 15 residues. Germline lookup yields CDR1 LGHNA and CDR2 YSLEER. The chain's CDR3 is CASSHTSGTVNEQFF. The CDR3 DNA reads TGCGCCAGCAGCCATACTAGCGGGACTGTGAATGAGCAGTTCTTC.

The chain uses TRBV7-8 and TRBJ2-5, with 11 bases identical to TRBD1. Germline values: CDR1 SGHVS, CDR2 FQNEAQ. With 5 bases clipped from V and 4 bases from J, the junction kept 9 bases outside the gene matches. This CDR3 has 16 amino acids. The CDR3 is CASSPDRDRGSETQYF. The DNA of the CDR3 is TGTGCCAGCAGCCCGGACCGGGACAGGGGGTCAGAGACCCAGTACTTC. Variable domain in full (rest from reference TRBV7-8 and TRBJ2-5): GAGVSQSPRYKVAKRGQDVALRCDPISGHVSLFWYQQALGQGPEFLTYFQNEAQLDKSGLPSDRFFAERPEGSVSTLKIQRTQQEDSAVYLCASSPDRDRGSETQYFGPGTRLLVL.

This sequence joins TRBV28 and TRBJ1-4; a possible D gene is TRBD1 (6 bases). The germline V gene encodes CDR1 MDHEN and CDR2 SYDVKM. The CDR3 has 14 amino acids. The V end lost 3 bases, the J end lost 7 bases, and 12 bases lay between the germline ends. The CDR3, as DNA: TGTGCCAGCAGTTTTAGGGGGGGGGTTGAAAAACTGTTTTTT. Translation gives CASSFRGGVEKLFF.

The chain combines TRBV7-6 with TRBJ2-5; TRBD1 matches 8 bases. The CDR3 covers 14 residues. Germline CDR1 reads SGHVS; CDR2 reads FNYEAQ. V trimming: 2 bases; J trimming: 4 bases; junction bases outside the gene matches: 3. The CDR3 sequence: CASSLQGAGETQYF. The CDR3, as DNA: TGTGCCAGCAGCTTACAGGGGGCTGGAGAGACCCAGTACTTC.

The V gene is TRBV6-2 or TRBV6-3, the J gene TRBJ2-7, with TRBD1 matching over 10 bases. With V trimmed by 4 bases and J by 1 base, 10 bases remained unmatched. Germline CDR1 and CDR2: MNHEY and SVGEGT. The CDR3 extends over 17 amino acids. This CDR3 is CASSFATGGYSSYEQYF. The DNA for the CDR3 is TGTGCCAGCAGTTTCGCGACAGGGGGCTATTCGTCCTACGAGCAGTACTTC.

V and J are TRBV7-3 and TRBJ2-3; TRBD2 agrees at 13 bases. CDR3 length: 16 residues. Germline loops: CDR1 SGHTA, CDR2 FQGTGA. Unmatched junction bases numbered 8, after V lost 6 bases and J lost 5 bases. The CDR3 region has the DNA TGTGCCAGCAGTCCAACTAGCGGGAGGGCCGGAGATACGCAGTATTTT. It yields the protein CASSPTSGRAGDTQYF.

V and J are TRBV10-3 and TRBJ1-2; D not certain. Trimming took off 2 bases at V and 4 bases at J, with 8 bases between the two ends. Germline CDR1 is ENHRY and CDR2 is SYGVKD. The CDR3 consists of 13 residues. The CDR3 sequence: CAISEQQIYGYTF. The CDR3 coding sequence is TGTGCCATCAGTGAGCAACAGATCTATGGCTACACCTTC.

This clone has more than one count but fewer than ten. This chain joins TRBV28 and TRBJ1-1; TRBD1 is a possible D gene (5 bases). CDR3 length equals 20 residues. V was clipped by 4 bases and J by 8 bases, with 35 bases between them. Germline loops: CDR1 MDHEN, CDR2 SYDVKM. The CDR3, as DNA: TGTGCCAGCAGTTGGGCGCATGCAGGGTTTCTCGGTAACGGCCGTACCGAAGCTTTCTTT. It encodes CASSWAHAGFLGNGRTEAFF.

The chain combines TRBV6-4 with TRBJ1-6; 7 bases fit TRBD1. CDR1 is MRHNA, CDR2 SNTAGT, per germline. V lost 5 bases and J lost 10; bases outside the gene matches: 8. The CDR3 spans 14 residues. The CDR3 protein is CASSRQGEGSPLHF. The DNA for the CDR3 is TGTGCCAGCAGTCGACAGGGCGAGGGATCACCCCTCCACTTT.

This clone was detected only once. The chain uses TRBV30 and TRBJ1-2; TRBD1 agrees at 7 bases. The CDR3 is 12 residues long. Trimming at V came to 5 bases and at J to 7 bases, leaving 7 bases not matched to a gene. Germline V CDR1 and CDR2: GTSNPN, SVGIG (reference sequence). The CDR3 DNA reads TGTGCCTGGCCTACAGGGGCCGGTGGCTACACCTTC. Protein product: CAWPTGAGGYTF.

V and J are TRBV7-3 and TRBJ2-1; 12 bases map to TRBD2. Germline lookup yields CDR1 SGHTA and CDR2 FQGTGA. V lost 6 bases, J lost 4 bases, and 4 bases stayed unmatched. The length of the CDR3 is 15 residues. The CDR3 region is CASSPLAGGYNEQFF. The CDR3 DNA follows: TGTGCCAGCAGTCCCCTAGCGGGAGGGTACAATGAGCAGTTCTTC.

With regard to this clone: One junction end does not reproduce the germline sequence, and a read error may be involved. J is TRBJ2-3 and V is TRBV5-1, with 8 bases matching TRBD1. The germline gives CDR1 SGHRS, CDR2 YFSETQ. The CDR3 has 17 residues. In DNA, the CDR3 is TGCGCCAGCAGATTGGAGTACAGGGGGGCTAGCACAGATACGCAGTATTTT. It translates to CASRLEYRGASTDTQYF.

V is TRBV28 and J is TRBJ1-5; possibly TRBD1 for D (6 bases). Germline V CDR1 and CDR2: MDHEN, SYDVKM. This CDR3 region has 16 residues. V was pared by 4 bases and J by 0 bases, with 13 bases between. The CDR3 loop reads CASSSDWTDSNQPQHF. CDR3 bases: TGTGCCAGCAGTTCAGATTGGACAGATAGCAATCAGCCCCAGCATTTT.

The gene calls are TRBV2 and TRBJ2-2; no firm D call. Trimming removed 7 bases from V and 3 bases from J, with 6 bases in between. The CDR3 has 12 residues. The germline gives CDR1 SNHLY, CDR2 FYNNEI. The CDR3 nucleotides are TGTGCCAGCATGAGGTACACCGGGGAGCTGTTTTTT. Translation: CASMRYTGELFF. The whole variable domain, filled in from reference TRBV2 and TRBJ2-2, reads EPEVTQTPSHQVTQMGQEVILRCVPISNHLYFYWYRQILGQKVEFLVSFYNNEISEKSEIFDDQFSVERPDGSNFTLKIRSTKLEDSAMYFCASMRYTGELFFGEGSRLTVL.

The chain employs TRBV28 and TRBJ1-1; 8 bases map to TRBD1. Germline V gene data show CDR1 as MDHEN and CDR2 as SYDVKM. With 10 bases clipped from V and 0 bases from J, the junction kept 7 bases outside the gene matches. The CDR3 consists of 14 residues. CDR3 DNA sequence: TGTGCCATTCGACAGGGGACCTTGAACACTGAAGCTTTCTTT. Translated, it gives CAIRQGTLNTEAFF.

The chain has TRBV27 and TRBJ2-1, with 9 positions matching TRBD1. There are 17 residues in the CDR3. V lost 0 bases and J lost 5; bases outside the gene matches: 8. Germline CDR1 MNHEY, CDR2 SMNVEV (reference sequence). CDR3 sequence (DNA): TGTGCCAGCAGTTTATCAGTTGTAGGACAGGGGAACAATGAGCAGTTCTTC. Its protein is CASSLSVVGQGNNEQFF.

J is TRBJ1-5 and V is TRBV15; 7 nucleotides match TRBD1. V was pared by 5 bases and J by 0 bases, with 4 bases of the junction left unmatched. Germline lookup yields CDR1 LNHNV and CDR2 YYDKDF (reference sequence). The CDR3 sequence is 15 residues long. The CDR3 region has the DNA TGTGCCACCAGCGGGACAGAGAATAGCAATCAGCCCCAGCATTTT. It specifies CATSGTENSNQPQHF.

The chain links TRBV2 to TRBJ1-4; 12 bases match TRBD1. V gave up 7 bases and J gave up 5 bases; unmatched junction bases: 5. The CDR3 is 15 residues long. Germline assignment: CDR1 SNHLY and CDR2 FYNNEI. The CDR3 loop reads CASIRDRGQNEKLFF. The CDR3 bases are TGTGCCAGCATCCGGGACAGGGGGCAGAATGAAAAACTGTTTTTT.

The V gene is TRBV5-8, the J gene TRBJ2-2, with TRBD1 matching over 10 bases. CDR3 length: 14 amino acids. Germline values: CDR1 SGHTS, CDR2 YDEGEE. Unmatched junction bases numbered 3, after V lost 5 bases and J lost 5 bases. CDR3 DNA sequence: TGTGCCAGCAGGAGGACAGGGGGAACCGGGGAGCTGTTTTTT. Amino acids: CASRRTGGTGELFF.

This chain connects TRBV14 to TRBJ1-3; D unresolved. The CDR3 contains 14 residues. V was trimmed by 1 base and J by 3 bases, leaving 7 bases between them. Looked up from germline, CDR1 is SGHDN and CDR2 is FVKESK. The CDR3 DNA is TGTGCCAGCAGCCAAGGAGGCTTTGGAAACACCATATATTTT. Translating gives CASSQGGFGNTIYF.

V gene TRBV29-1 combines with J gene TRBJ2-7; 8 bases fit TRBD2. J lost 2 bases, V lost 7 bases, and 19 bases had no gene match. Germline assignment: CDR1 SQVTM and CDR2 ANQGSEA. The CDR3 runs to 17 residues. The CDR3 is CSALQIDTSGNAYEQYF. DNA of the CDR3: TGCAGCGCCCTACAGATAGATACTAGCGGCAACGCCTACGAGCAGTACTTC.